This T cell receptor (beta chain) was found in a study of cytomegalovirus exposure and HLA in healthy donors. Study-level results: CMV serostatus alone was available as immune exposure information. TCR beta sequences reportedly predicted most subjects' HLA-A and HLA-B alleles accurately.

After removal of 3 bases from V and 0 bases from J, the junction contained 8 bases not matched to a gene. The CDR3 loop spans 17 amino acids. Germline loops: CDR1 SGHRS, CDR2 YFSETQ. With respect to this clone: The antigen remains undetermined.

The PCR was carried out with 60 Vbeta primers and 13 Jbeta primers. Here immunoSEQ multiplex PCR was the method, and the copy in TCRdb shows in-frame clones only, minus some. Counted here are some 70,000 clones, roughly 77% occurring once; the ten biggest clones make up around 7%. This clonotype originated in a human donor in good health. The sample was PBMCs. This chain connects TRBV5-1 to TRBJ2-7; 11 positions agree with TRBD2. CDR3 DNA: TGCGCCAGCAGCTCCTACCCTAGCGGGGGGCCCTCCTACGAGCAGTACTTC. Residues: CASSSYPSGGPSYEQYF.